This T cell receptor beta chain was identified in a study of Graves' ophthalmopathy and Graves' hyperthyroidism. General observations from the study: Stable hyperthyroidism and ophthalmopathy were told apart by a 13-signature model, which achieved approximately 87% sensitivity and 81.08% specificity. The model forecast ophthalmopathy progression, reaching under 71% sensitivity and about 75% specificity.

Beta-chain TCR CDR3 regions were amplified from RNA transcripts. The workflow started with a first-round RT-PCR run with HTBI primers and then moved on to a second-round multiplex PCR. TCRdb reprocessed the multiplex PCR reads via MiXCR and lists one record per CDR3 protein. The data show roughly 1.1 million distinct CDR3 sequences, about 38% seen once. A note on this clonotype: The antigen is not known. A much larger clone differs by one base, so this may be a read error. This CDR3 is missing its conserved last phenylalanine or tryptophan, likely due to a read error.

Germline CDR1 LNHDA, CDR2 SQIVND (reference sequence). The CDR3 consists of 12 residues. The V end was cut by 6 bases, the J end by 4 bases, with 9 bases between. The sample taken for sequencing was peripheral blood or thyroid tissue (not recorded which). The clonotype comes from an adult man with Graves' hyperthyroidism. J is TRBJ1-1 and V is TRBV19; TRBD1 might be the D (5 bases). The CDR3 loop is CASRYGATEAFL. Here the CDR3 DNA reads TGTGCCAGTAGATATGGGGCCACTGAAGCTTTCCTT.